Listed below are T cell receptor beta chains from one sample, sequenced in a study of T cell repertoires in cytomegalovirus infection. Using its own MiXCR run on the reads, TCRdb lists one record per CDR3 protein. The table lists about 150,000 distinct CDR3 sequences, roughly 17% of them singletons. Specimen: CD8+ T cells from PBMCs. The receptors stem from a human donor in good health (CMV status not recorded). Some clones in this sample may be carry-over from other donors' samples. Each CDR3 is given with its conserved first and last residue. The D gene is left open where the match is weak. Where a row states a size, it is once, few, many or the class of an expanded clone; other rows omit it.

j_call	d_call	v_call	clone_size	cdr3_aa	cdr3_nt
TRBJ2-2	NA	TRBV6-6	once	CASSYSGSTGELFF	TGTGCCAGCAGTTACTCGGGGAGTACCGGGGAGCTGTTTTTT
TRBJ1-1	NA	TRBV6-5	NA	CASRLGGGTEAFF	TGTGCCAGCAGGTTGGGAGGGGGCACTGAAGCTTTCTTT
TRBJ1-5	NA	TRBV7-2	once	CASNLVPWDGNQPQHF	TGTGCCAGCAACTTAGTTCCCTGGGATGGCAATCAGCCCCAGCATTTT
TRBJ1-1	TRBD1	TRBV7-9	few	CASSQPGTGNTEAFF	TGTGCCAGCAGCCAACCCGGGACAGGAAACACTGAAGCTTTCTTT
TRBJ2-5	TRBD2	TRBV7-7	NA	CASSSTLAASGETQYF	TGTGCCAGCAGCTCAACTCTAGCGGCCTCCGGGGAGACCCAGTACTTC
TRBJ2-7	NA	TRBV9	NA	CASSPAGYTYEQYF	TGTGCCAGCAGCCCCGCCGGATATACTTACGAGCAGTACTTC
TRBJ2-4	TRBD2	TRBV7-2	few	CASSVRGGRLAKNIQYF	TGTGCCAGCAGCGTGCGCGGGGGGCGGCTAGCCAAAAACATTCAGTACTTC
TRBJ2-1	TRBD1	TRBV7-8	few	CASSTNSRGNEQFF	TGTGCCAGCAGCACCAACTCCAGGGGGAATGAGCAGTTCTTC
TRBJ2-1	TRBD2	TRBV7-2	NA	CASSPLAEPNNEQFF	TGTGCCAGCAGCCCTCTAGCGGAACCCAATAATGAGCAGTTCTTC
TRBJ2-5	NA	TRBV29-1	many	CSVEGREETQYF	TGCAGCGTTGAAGGCCGGGAAGAGACCCAGTACTTC
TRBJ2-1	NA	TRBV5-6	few	CASSRPGWEQFF	TGTGCCAGCAGCAGGCCCGGCTGGGAGCAGTTCTTC
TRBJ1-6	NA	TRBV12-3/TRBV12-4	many	CASSLQSNNSPLHF	TGTGCCAGCAGCCTACAGTCTAATAATTCACCCCTCCACTTT
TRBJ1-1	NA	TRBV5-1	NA	CASSRGTYVEAFF	TGCGCCAGCAGCAGAGGGACCTACGTTGAAGCTTTCTTT
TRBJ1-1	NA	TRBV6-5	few	CASSYQGGSRAFF	TGTGCCAGCAGTTACCAGGGCGGTTCTCGCGCTTTCTTT
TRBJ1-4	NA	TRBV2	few	CASGQLLNEKLFF	TGTGCCAGCGGACAGCTCCTAAATGAAAAACTGTTTTTT
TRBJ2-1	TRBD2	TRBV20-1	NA	CSASGAGGGMEQFF	TGCAGTGCTAGTGGCGCGGGGGGTGGGATGGAGCAGTTCTTC
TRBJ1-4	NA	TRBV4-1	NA	CASSQGPGMGEKLFF	TGCGCCAGCAGCCAGGGCCCGGGCATGGGGGAAAAACTGTTTTTT
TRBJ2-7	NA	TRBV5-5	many	CASSTDVHYEQYF	TGTGCCAGCAGCACGGACGTACACTACGAGCAGTACTTC
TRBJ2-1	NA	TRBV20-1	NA	CSAPRHDGYEQFF	TGCAGTGCTCCGCGACACGACGGTTATGAGCAGTTCTTC
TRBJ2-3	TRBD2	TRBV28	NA	CASSTSGRADTQYF	TGTGCCAGCAGTACTAGCGGGAGAGCAGATACGCAGTATTTT
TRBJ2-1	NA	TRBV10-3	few	CAISESDRYNEQFF	TGTGCCATCAGTGAGTCAGACAGGTACAATGAGCAGTTCTTC
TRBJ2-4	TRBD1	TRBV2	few	CASSDLTGKNIQYF	TGTGCCAGCAGTGACTTGACAGGGAAAAACATTCAGTACTTC
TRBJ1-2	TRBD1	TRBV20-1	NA	CSARDRGQGYGYTF	TGCAGTGCTAGAGATCGTGGACAGGGCTATGGCTACACCTTC
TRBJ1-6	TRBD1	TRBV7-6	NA	CASSPGQYNSPLHF	TGTGCCAGCAGCCCGGGACAGTATAATTCACCCCTCCACTTT
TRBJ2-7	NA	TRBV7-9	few	CASSPRGTKYHEQYF	TGTGCCAGCAGCCCCCGCGGGACAAAGTATCACGAGCAGTACTTC
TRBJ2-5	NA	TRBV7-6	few	CASSLAYEETQYF	TGTGCCAGCAGCTTAGCGTATGAAGAGACCCAGTACTTC
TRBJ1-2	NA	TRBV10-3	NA	CAISSFELQTQGYTF	TGTGCCATCAGTAGTTTTGAGCTTCAAACCCAGGGCTACACCTTC
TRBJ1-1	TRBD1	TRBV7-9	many	CASRHQGARPDTEAFF	TGTGCCAGCAGACATCAGGGGGCCCGCCCGGACACTGAAGCTTTCTTT
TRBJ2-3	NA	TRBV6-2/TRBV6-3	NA	CATLKGDTQYF	TGTGCCACCCTAAAGGGGGATACGCAGTATTTT
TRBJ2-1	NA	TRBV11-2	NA	CASSPRPGIYNEQFF	TGTGCCAGCAGCCCTCGACCGGGAATCTACAATGAGCAGTTCTTC
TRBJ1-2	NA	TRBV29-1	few	CSARLQGYPFGYTF	TGCAGCGCCCGTCTTCAGGGTTATCCGTTTGGCTACACCTTC
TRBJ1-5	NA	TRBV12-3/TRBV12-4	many	CASTKGGDNQPQHF	TGTGCCAGCACCAAAGGGGGGGACAATCAGCCCCAGCATTTT
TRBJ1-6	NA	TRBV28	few	CASSLVLHNSPLHF	TGTGCCAGCAGTTTAGTGCTGCACAATTCACCCCTCCACTTT
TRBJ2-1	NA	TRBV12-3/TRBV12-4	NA	CASSFAGNEQFF	TGTGCCAGCAGTTTTGCGGGGAATGAGCAGTTCTTC
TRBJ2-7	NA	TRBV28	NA	CASSLRAGAHEQYF	TGTGCCAGCAGTTTACGGGCTGGGGCCCACGAGCAGTACTTC
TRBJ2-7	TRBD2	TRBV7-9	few	CASSIFAGGSYEQYF	TGTGCCAGCAGCATCTTCGCGGGAGGCTCCTACGAGCAGTACTTC
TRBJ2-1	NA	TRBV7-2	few	CASSLVPALDNEQFF	TGTGCCAGCAGCTTAGTACCTGCCCTTGACAATGAGCAGTTCTTC
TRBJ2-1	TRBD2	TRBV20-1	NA	CSARSLAGHNEQFF	TGCAGTGCTAGGAGCCTAGCGGGCCACAATGAGCAGTTCTTC
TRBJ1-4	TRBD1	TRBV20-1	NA	CSALDRVDGENEKLFF	TGCAGTGCCTTGGACAGGGTCGATGGTGAGAATGAAAAACTGTTTTTT
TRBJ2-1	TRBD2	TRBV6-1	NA	CASSAYRGAYNEQFF	TGTGCCAGCAGTGCCTACCGGGGGGCCTACAATGAGCAGTTCTTC
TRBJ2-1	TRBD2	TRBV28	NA	CASSLKLAAIYNEQFF	TGTGCCAGCAGTTTAAAACTAGCGGCCATCTACAATGAGCAGTTCTTC
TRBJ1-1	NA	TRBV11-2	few	CASSLKRMNTEAFF	TGTGCCAGCAGCTTAAAACGAATGAACACTGAAGCTTTCTTT
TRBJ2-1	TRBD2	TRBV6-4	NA	CASSGASGSYNEQFF	TGTGCCAGCAGTGGGGCTAGCGGCTCCTACAATGAGCAGTTCTTC
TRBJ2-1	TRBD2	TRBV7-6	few	CASSPAAGGPNEQFF	TGTGCCAGCAGCCCTGCTGCGGGAGGGCCTAATGAGCAGTTCTTC
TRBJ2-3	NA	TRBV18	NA	CASSPEIESDTQYF	TGTGCCAGCTCACCCGAGATAGAATCCGATACGCAGTATTTT
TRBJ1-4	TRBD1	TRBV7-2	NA	CASSSRDRVFNEKLFF	TGTGCCAGCAGCTCCCGGGACAGGGTCTTTAATGAAAAACTGTTTTTT
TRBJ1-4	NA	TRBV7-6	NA	CASRPRANEKLFF	TGTGCCAGCAGACCAAGGGCGAATGAAAAACTGTTTTTT
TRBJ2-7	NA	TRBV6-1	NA	CATTQGGEQYF	TGTGCCACAACCCAGGGGGGGGAGCAGTACTTC
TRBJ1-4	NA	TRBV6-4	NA	CASSTGYSSNEKLFF	TGTGCCAGCAGTACGGGTTACTCCAGTAATGAAAAACTGTTTTTT
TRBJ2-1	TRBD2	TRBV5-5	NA	CASRWLAVNEQFF	TGTGCCAGCAGATGGCTAGCGGTCAATGAGCAGTTCTTC
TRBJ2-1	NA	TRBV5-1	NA	CASSPTGQSSYNEQFF	TGCGCCAGCAGCCCTACTGGACAGAGCTCCTACAATGAGCAGTTCTTC
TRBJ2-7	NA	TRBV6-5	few	CASSYSSSPVEQYF	TGTGCCAGCAGTTACTCGTCTAGTCCAGTCGAGCAGTACTTC
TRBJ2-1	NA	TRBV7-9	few	CASTIQGSYSYNEQFF	TGTGCCAGCACCATCCAGGGGTCTTACTCCTACAATGAGCAGTTCTTC
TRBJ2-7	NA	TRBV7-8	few	CASSLERSGSYEQYF	TGTGCCAGCAGCTTAGAGAGGTCCGGGTCCTACGAGCAGTACTTC
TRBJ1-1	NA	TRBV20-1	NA	CSARAAGGEAFF	TGCAGTGCTAGAGCCGCCGGGGGTGAAGCTTTCTTT
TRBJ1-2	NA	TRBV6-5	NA	CASSITDGAVDYGYTF	TGTGCCAGCAGTATAACCGACGGGGCCGTGGACTATGGCTACACCTTC
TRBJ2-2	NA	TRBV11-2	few	CASSLEAGKGTGELFF	TGTGCCAGCAGCTTAGAGGCCGGGAAGGGCACCGGGGAGCTGTTTTTT
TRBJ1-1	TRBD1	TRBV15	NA	CATSVRRDRSEAFF	TGTGCCACCAGCGTAAGACGGGACAGGAGTGAGGCTTTCTTT
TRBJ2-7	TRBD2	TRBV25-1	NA	CASSQRGLSGEQYF	TGTGCCAGCAGTCAGCGGGGGCTGTCGGGCGAGCAGTACTTC
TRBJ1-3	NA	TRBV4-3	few	CASSQEQSSGNTIYF	TGCGCCAGCAGCCAAGAACAGAGCTCTGGAAACACCATATATTTT